The 27 T cell receptor beta chains presented below share a single source sample, sequenced in a study of cytomegalovirus exposure and HLA in healthy donors. Amplification used 60 Vbeta primers and 13 Jbeta primers. The assay was immunoSEQ multiplex PCR, and TCRdb's table has in-frame clones only and misses some. The sample lists about 130,000 clones; 76% were seen once. Sequencing was performed on PBMCs. These receptors were collected from a man between 50 and 59 years old in good health and CMV-seronegative.

The rearrangement links TRBV5-6 to TRBJ2-3; 7 bases match TRBD1. J was trimmed by 2 bases and V by 3 bases; bases with no gene match: 6. CDR1 and CDR2 from the germline V gene are SGHDT and YYEEEE. This CDR3 region has 15 residues. Here the CDR3 reads CASSWDREYTDTQYF. The CDR3 region has the DNA TGTGCCAGCAGCTGGGACAGAGAATACACAGATACGCAGTATTTT.

The rearrangement links TRBV5-4 to TRBJ2-5; 8 nucleotides align to TRBD1. V gave up 4 bases and J gave up 5 bases; unmatched junction bases: 13. The CDR3 spans 16 residues. Germline V lookup: CDR1 SGHNT, CDR2 YYREEE (reference sequence). The CDR3 reads CASSGQAGQAWETQYF. In nucleotides, the CDR3 is TGTGCCAGCAGCGGGCAGGCGGGACAGGCATGGGAGACCCAGTACTTC.

As concerns this clone: An end of the junction differs from the germline gene, which may be a read error. J is TRBJ2-1 and V is TRBV11-2; 8 nucleotides match TRBD1. This CDR3 contains 14 residues. The germline CDR1 and CDR2 sequences are SGHAT and FQNNGV. CDR3 bases: TGTGCCAGCAGCTTAGGCTCCCCGGGACAGGTACAGCTCTTC. Amino acids: CASSLGSPGQVQLF.

CDR3 bases: TGTGCCAGCAGCCCGGGGACAGCCATTGATGGCTACACCTTC. Its protein is CASSPGTAIDGYTF. This rearrangement joins TRBV11-2 to TRBJ1-2, with TRBD1 matching 7 bases. Germline lookup yields CDR1 SGHAT and CDR2 FQNNGV. CDR3 length: 14 residues. The V and J ends lost 5 bases and 6 bases, in that order; junction bases with no gene match: 9.

This chain connects TRBV6-5 to TRBJ2-3, with 7 bases identical to TRBD1. This CDR3 spans 16 amino acids. J was trimmed by 0 bases and V by 2 bases; bases with no gene match: 5. Germline V gene sequence: CDR1 MNHEY, CDR2 SVGAGI. The CDR3 region is CASSYRKTGSTDTQYF. CDR3 coding DNA: TGTGCCAGCAGTTACCGAAAGACAGGGAGCACAGATACGCAGTATTTT.

V usage is TRBV27 and J usage is TRBJ2-2, with 8 positions matching TRBD1. The J segment lost 7 bases and the V segment lost 6 bases, leaving 7 bases of the junction unmatched. CDR3 size: 14 residues. Germline loops: CDR1 MNHEY, CDR2 SMNVEV (reference sequence). CDR3 bases: TGTGCCAGCAGGCCGGGACAGGTGGTCGGGGAGCTGTTTTTT. Translation: CASRPGQVVGELFF.

The V and J genes are TRBV5-5 and TRBJ2-3; D might be TRBD1 (5 bases). Trimming took 0 bases from V and 6 from J, leaving 11 bases between them. Germline V lookup: CDR1 SGHKS, CDR2 YYEKEE (reference sequence). CDR3 length equals 14 residues. This CDR3 is CASSLEGRVDTQYF. CDR3 in DNA: TGTGCCAGCAGCTTGGAGGGCAGGGTTGATACGCAGTATTTT.

Of note for this clone: A read error may account for a junction end that differs from germline. Here the CDR3 DNA reads TGTTCCAGCAGCTTAGGGCTGGGACAGAGGTACTTC. Translated: CSSSLGLGQRYF. The J gene is TRBJ2-7, the V gene TRBV7-9, with TRBD1 identical over 7 bases. Germline V CDR1 and CDR2: SEHNR, FQNEAQ (reference sequence). There are 12 residues in the CDR3.

The CDR3 nucleotides are TGTGCCAGCAGAGCCCGACAGGATTCCTCCTACGAGCAGTACGTC. Amino acid sequence: CASRARQDSSYEQYV. The chain links TRBV6-1 to TRBJ2-7; TRBD1 might be the D (6 bases). The CDR3 sequence is 15 residues long. With 6 bases removed from V and 0 bases from J, the gap between germline ends came to 15 bases. Germline V gene data show CDR1 as MNHNS and CDR2 as SASEGT.

V gene TRBV6-1 combines with J gene TRBJ1-5; D unresolved. The CDR3 is made up of 13 amino acids. CDR1 MNHNS and CDR2 SASEGT come from the germline V gene. The germline V and J ends were trimmed by 4 bases and 4 bases, with 8 bases remaining between them. CDR3 sequence reads: CASSVSVNQPQHF. CDR3 coding DNA: TGTGCCAGCAGTGTTAGCGTTAATCAGCCCCAGCATTTT.

V gene TRBV27 combines with J gene TRBJ1-5, with TRBD1 matching 7 bases. The CDR3 loop spans 13 amino acids. Germline-derived CDR1 and CDR2 are MNHEY and SMNVEV (reference sequence). J gave up 6 bases and V 4 bases, and 3 bases lay outside the gene matches. The CDR3 is CASSSTGFQPQHF. DNA of the CDR3: TGTGCCAGCAGTTCGACAGGGTTTCAGCCCCAGCATTTT.

The rearrangement uses TRBV7-9 and TRBJ2-2, with TRBD1 matching over 9 bases. The V gene's germline CDR1 is SEHNR and CDR2 FQNEAQ (reference sequence). V lost 6 bases and J lost 7; bases outside the gene matches: 9. This CDR3 comprises 15 residues. The CDR3 DNA is TGTGCCAGCAGAACAAGGACAGGGGCGGACGGGGAGCTGTTTTTT. It codes for CASRTRTGADGELFF.

This chain uses TRBV7-2 with TRBJ2-5; 7 bases fit TRBD1. The trim removed 1 base at V and 2 bases at J, leaving 1 base unmatched. Germline V gene lookup returns CDR1 SGHTA and CDR2 FQGNSA. The CDR3 covers 14 residues. CDR3 nucleotides: TGTGCCAGCAGCTTAGGGGACAGACAAGAGACCCAGTACTTC. Protein: CASSLGDRQETQYF.

The chain recombines TRBV5-1 with TRBJ2-1, with 10 positions matching TRBD2. With V trimmed by 4 bases and J by 1 base, 8 bases remained unmatched. Germline V gene lookup returns CDR1 SGHRS and CDR2 YFSETQ. The CDR3 is made up of 17 amino acids. CDR3 sequence reads: CASSRTLAGDSYNEQFF. The CDR3 DNA follows: TGCGCCAGCAGCCGAACCCTAGCGGGGGATTCCTACAATGAGCAGTTCTTC.

CDR3 nucleotides: TGCAGCGTTGAAGGGACTAGACGAAACAATGAGCAGTTCTTC. It codes for CSVEGTRRNNEQFF. The rearrangement uses TRBV29-1 and TRBJ2-1, with 7 bases lining up with TRBD2. This CDR3 spans 14 amino acids. V shed 1 base and J 5 bases; nucleotides not matched to a gene: 5. CDR1 is SQVTM, CDR2 ANQGSEA, per germline.

The chain links TRBV19 to TRBJ2-7, with a possible D match to TRBD1 (6 bases). V was trimmed by 5 bases and J by 0 bases, leaving 29 bases between them. CDR3 length: 20 amino acids. Germline V gene sequence: CDR1 LNHDA, CDR2 SQIVND (reference sequence). CDR3: CASSPVGTPSQGPSSYEQYF. The CDR3 DNA sequence: TGTGCCAGTAGTCCGGTTGGGACACCCTCACAAGGGCCCAGCTCCTACGAGCAGTACTTC. The whole variable domain, remainder taken from reference TRBV19 and TRBJ2-7, is DGGITQSPKYLFRKEGQNVTLSCEQNLNHDAMYWYRQDPGQGLRLIYYSQIVNDFQKGDIAEGYSVSREKKESFPLTVTSAQKNPTAFYLCASSPVGTPSQGPSSYEQYFGPGTRLTVT.

The J gene is TRBJ1-4, the V gene TRBV19; 7 bases agree with TRBD1. With 3 bases clipped from V and 5 bases from J, the junction kept 6 bases outside the gene matches. The germline V gene has CDR1 LNHDA and CDR2 SQIVND (reference sequence). This CDR3 region has 15 residues. CDR3 DNA: TGTGCCAGTAGTATTCAGGGGGTGACAAATGAAAAACTGTTTTTT. This gives the protein CASSIQGVTNEKLFF.

The V and J genes are TRBV4-1 and TRBJ1-5, with D possibly TRBD1 on 6 matching bases. The CDR3 has 14 amino acids. V was trimmed by 1 base and J by 8 bases, leaving 12 bases between them. Per the germline V gene, CDR1 is MGHRA and CDR2 is YSYEKL. CDR3 bases: TGCGCCAGCAGCCAAGGGGTCAGGGGAGAGCCCCAGCATTTT. It specifies CASSQGVRGEPQHF.

In this sample, this clone turned up a few times. V and J are TRBV6-1 and TRBJ2-7; 8 bases align to TRBD1. This CDR3 is built from 16 residues. The V gene's germline CDR1 is MNHNS and CDR2 SASEGT. V shed 1 base and J 4 bases; nucleotides not matched to a gene: 9. The CDR3 here is CASSEGGQGAAYEQYF. In DNA form, the CDR3 reads TGTGCCAGCAGTGAAGGAGGACAGGGTGCTGCGTACGAGCAGTACTTC.

The rearrangement joins TRBV19 to TRBJ2-3; 8 bases align to TRBD1. The germline gives CDR1 LNHDA, CDR2 SQIVND (reference sequence). V shed 0 bases and J 6 bases; nucleotides not matched to a gene: 5. This CDR3 has 15 residues. Here the CDR3 DNA reads TGTGCCAGTAGTATAGATCAGGGGGCCGGGGATACGCAGTATTTT. It codes for CASSIDQGAGDTQYF.

The rearrangement joins TRBV10-2 to TRBJ1-1; TRBD1 might be the D (6 bases). The CDR3 covers 13 residues. The V gene lost 5 bases and the J gene lost 5 bases, with 12 bases spanning the gap. Per the germline V gene, CDR1 is WSHSY and CDR2 is SAAADI. Here the CDR3 reads CASSPQGRTEAFF. The CDR3 DNA follows: TGCGCCAGCAGTCCACAGGGTAGGACTGAAGCTTTCTTT.

The genes are TRBV27 and TRBJ2-5; 7 bases align to TRBD2. The CDR3 contains 17 residues. Germline V gene data show CDR1 as MNHEY and CDR2 as SMNVEV (reference sequence). The ends lost 11 bases at V and 4 bases at J; junction bases unmatched: 22. The CDR3 region has the DNA TGTGCCGCACGCCCTAGCGGTGGCCATGTGCTCAGAGAGACCCAGTACTTC. Translating it yields CAARPSGGHVLRETQYF.

The chain couples TRBV2 to TRBJ2-1, with 7 positions matching TRBD1. J gave up 5 bases and V 7 bases, and 8 bases lay outside the gene matches. This CDR3 contains 14 residues. Germline V gene sequence: CDR1 SNHLY, CDR2 FYNNEI. DNA of the CDR3: TGTGCCAGCAAGCGACAGGGCGAAAACAATGAGCAGTTCTTC. Protein product: CASKRQGENNEQFF.

V usage is TRBV30 and J usage is TRBJ1-6; D is perhaps TRBD1 (6 bases). The CDR3 is 14 residues long. Between the trimmed V and J ends, which lost 2 bases and 5 bases, there was a span of 10 bases. The germline V gene has CDR1 GTSNPN and CDR2 SVGIG (reference sequence). This CDR3 is CAWSNTGNNSPLHF. CDR3 bases: TGTGCCTGGAGTAACACAGGGAATAATTCACCCCTCCACTTT.

V is TRBV6-5 and J is TRBJ2-3, with D tentatively TRBD2 (6 bases). V shed 8 bases and J shed 6 bases, with 9 bases lying between them. The CDR3 has 11 amino acids. The V gene's germline CDR1 is MNHEY and CDR2 SVGAGI. The CDR3 reads CASQRGDTQYF. DNA of the CDR3: TGTGCCAGCCAACGGGGGGATACGCAGTATTTT.

The chain employs TRBV4-1 and TRBJ2-3; 8 bases fit TRBD1. Germline V gives CDR1 MGHRA, CDR2 YSYEKL. Trimming cost V 0 bases and J 9 bases; bases outside gene matches: 20. The CDR3 length is 19 residues. CDR3 nucleotides: TGCGCCAGCAGCCAAGATAGGGAAATTGGGGACAGGTTAAGAGGAACGCAGTATTTT. It translates to CASSQDREIGDRLRGTQYF.

The chain has TRBV9 and TRBJ2-3; the D gene is possibly TRBD2 (5 bases). CDR1 and CDR2 from the germline V gene are SGDLS and YYNGEE. CDR3 length: 16 residues. V lost 0 bases, J lost 2 bases, and 13 bases lay in between. CDR3 loop: CASSVGLARYTDTQYF. DNA for the CDR3: TGTGCCAGCAGCGTAGGCCTAGCCCGATACACAGATACGCAGTATTTT.